The 17 T cell receptor beta chains below were found in one sample sequenced in a study of Graves' ophthalmopathy and Graves' hyperthyroidism listed by TCRdb under 2018. These reads were obtained on an Illumina HiSeq 2000. For repertoire sequencing, the TCR beta CDR3 regions were amplified from RNA transcripts. A first-round RT-PCR used HTBI primers with the Qiagen OneStep RT-PCR kit, followed by a second-round multiplex PCR, size selection and purification. TCRdb's own reprocessing of the public reads used fastp at Q25 and MiXCR and kept productive beta chains. CDR3 protein sequences are deduplicated, and each keeps its most common genes and DNA. Recorded for this sample are around 400,000 distinct CDR3 sequences; around 20% of them occurred a single time. The biggest ten clones account for around 3.1% of the sample. Sequenced input: peripheral blood. These receptors were collected from a woman between 18 and 29 years old with stable Graves' hyperthyroidism. Donor details come from another sample of the same person, matched by shared clones.

The sample holds many counts of this clonotype. The genes are TRBV7-2 and TRBJ1-1; D gene ambiguous. Looked up from germline, CDR1 is SGHTA and CDR2 is FQGNSA. Trimming removed 6 bases at V and 3 bases at J, with 14 bases between. The CDR3 totals 14 residues. The CDR3 loop reads CASSFRAGYTEAFF. The CDR3 coding sequence is TGTGCCAGCAGTTTTCGAGCGGGATACACTGAAGCTTTCTTT.

Many counts were recorded for this clonotype. V gene TRBV30 combines with J gene TRBJ2-6, with a possible D match to TRBD1 (5 bases). Germline CDR1 GTSNPN, CDR2 SVGIG (reference sequence). The length of the CDR3 is 16 residues. Trimming removed 3 bases at V and 1 base at J, with 13 bases between. In DNA, the CDR3 is TGTGCCTGGAGCAACAGGCTAGAGTCTGGGGCCAACGTCCTGACTTTC. This encodes CAWSNRLESGANVLTF.

In this sample, this clonotype turned up many times. The chain recombines TRBV20-1 with TRBJ2-7; perhaps TRBD1 as D (6 bases). V shed 6 bases and J shed 2 bases, with 17 bases lying between them. Germline V gives CDR1 DFQATT, CDR2 SNEGSKA (reference sequence). CDR3 size: 14 residues. The CDR3 coding sequence is TGCAGTGCAAAAGACAGGTGGGCTACCTACGAGCAGTACTTC. Translation: CSAKDRWATYEQYF.

This clonotype occurred a few times. The chain uses TRBV2 and TRBJ1-5; D unclear. Germline values: CDR1 SNHLY, CDR2 FYNNEI. V was trimmed by 7 bases and J by 6 bases, leaving 13 bases between them. The CDR3 extends over 13 amino acids. The CDR3, as DNA: TGTGCCAGCATGAACCAAGCGGGTCAGCCCCAGCATTTT. Translated: CASMNQAGQPQHF.

This clonotype has just one count. V is TRBV28 and J is TRBJ1-1; D is possibly TRBD1 (5 bases). Germline V gives CDR1 MDHEN, CDR2 SYDVKM. The CDR3 spans 17 residues. V was clipped by 3 bases and J by 1 base, with 18 bases between them. The DNA of the CDR3 is TGTGCCAGCAGTTTGTTGGAAGGGGCGGGATCGAACACTGAAGCTTTCTTT. Amino acid sequence: CASSLLEGAGSNTEAFF.

This clonotype was recorded at least ten times. The chain combines TRBV7-2 with TRBJ2-7, with D possibly being TRBD2 (5 bases). Germline CDR1 is SGHTA and CDR2 is FQGNSA. V lost 1 base, J lost 4 bases, and 11 bases lay in between. There are 14 residues in the CDR3. DNA for the CDR3: TGTGCCAGCAGCTTAGGGGTGTCGGGGTACGAGCAGTACTTC. It is translated as CASSLGVSGYEQYF.

This clonotype was seen ten or more times. The J gene is TRBJ2-7, the V gene TRBV19; weak D call: TRBD2 (5 bases). CDR3 length: 16 residues. Trimming stripped 2 bases from V and 4 bases from J, with 18 bases between. The V gene's germline CDR1 is LNHDA and CDR2 SQIVND (reference sequence). As DNA, the CDR3 is TGTGCCAGTAGTATAATTGGCGCGAAGCGGCCGTACGAGCAGTACTTC. This gives the protein CASSIIGAKRPYEQYF.

The chain employs TRBV28 and TRBJ2-7, with D uncertain. The CDR3 is 13 residues long. CDR1 and CDR2 from the germline V gene are MDHEN and SYDVKM. The ends were cut back, 5 bases at V and 3 bases at J, with 11 bases in the middle. The CDR3 region has the DNA TGTGCCAGCAGTCTCCGCCAGTACTACGAGCAGTACTTC. It specifies CASSLRQYYEQYF.

This clonotype was seen many times. The gene calls are TRBV18 and TRBJ1-1; D is undetermined. Trimming took 0 bases from V and 8 from J, leaving 10 bases between them. The CDR3 runs to 13 residues. CDR1 is KGHSH, CDR2 LQKENI, per germline. DNA for the CDR3: TGTGCCAGCTCACCACCGTCGAGGCCCGAAGCTTTCTTT. Translation: CASSPPSRPEAFF.

This rearrangement joins TRBV30 to TRBJ1-6; 9 bases fit TRBD1. The V segment lost 5 bases and the J segment 7 bases; nucleotides outside the gene matches: 3. Germline values: CDR1 GTSNPN, CDR2 SVGIG (reference sequence). There are 13 residues in the CDR3. In DNA, the CDR3 is TGTGCCTGGGCCGGACAGGGGAATTCACCCCTCCACTTT. Translated, it gives CAWAGQGNSPLHF.

This clonotype was detected a few times. This chain connects TRBV2 to TRBJ2-2; D not resolved. With 2 bases removed from V and 0 bases from J, the gap between germline ends came to 22 bases. The V gene's germline CDR1 is SNHLY and CDR2 FYNNEI. The CDR3 length is 20 residues. The CDR3 DNA sequence: TGTGCCAGCAGTGAACAATCTGGCAGATTCTCCTACGCGAACACCGGGGAGCTGTTTTTT. Translation: CASSEQSGRFSYANTGELFF.

In this sample, this clonotype turned up a few times. The chain combines TRBV6-1 with TRBJ2-7; TRBD1 agrees at 8 bases. Looked up from germline, CDR1 is MNHNS and CDR2 is SASEGT. The trim removed 5 bases at V and 4 bases at J, leaving 4 bases unmatched. The CDR3 loop spans 13 amino acids. The CDR3 DNA reads TGTGCCAGCAGTAGCCGGGACAGGTACGAGCAGTACTTC. This encodes CASSSRDRYEQYF.

The chain carries TRBV28 and TRBJ1-5; D unclear. CDR3 length: 14 amino acids. V was trimmed by 6 bases and J by 3 bases, leaving 12 bases between them. Per germline, CDR1 MDHEN and CDR2 SYDVKM. CDR3 sequence: CASRVFQLNQPQHF. CDR3 DNA sequence: TGTGCCAGCAGAGTATTCCAGCTCAATCAGCCCCAGCATTTT.

This clonotype came up many times. The chain carries TRBV30 and TRBJ2-2; D gene uncertain. Germline CDR1 and CDR2: GTSNPN and SVGIG (reference sequence). The CDR3 has 13 amino acids. V lost 8 bases and J 1 base, leaving 11 bases between the germline ends. CDR3 coding DNA: TGTGCCAAAACAGTGGAGAACACCGGGGAGCTGTTTTTT. Its translation is CAKTVENTGELFF.

In its sample, this clonotype was seen many times. The chain recombines TRBV11-3 with TRBJ2-2, with D perhaps matching TRBD1 (6 bases). The CDR3 is made up of 13 amino acids. V dropped 4 bases and J dropped 6 bases, with 9 bases sitting between them. Germline CDR1 is SGHNT and CDR2 is YENEEA. The CDR3 nucleotides read TGTGCCAGCAGCTCACAGGGCGCCGGGGAGCTGTTTTTT. Protein sequence: CASSSQGAGELFF.

This clonotype was seen at least ten times. The chain employs TRBV29-1 and TRBJ2-7, with D unclear. The CDR3 consists of 14 residues. Trimming removed 6 bases from V and 2 bases from J, with 17 bases in between. Germline V gene data show CDR1 as SQVTM and CDR2 as ANQGSEA. DNA of the CDR3: TGCAGCGTAACTCCCCTGACGTTGCCCTACGAGCAGTACTTC. It yields the protein CSVTPLTLPYEQYF.

The table lists this clonotype with a few counts. V usage is TRBV12-3 or TRBV12-4 and J usage is TRBJ2-2, with no clear D. Trimming pared 5 bases from V and 7 bases from J, leaving 11 bases between. The CDR3 extends over 13 amino acids. Here the CDR3 DNA reads TGTGCCAGCAGTCCCCAGTCTCTCGGGGAGCTGTTTTTT. It is translated as CASSPQSLGELFF.